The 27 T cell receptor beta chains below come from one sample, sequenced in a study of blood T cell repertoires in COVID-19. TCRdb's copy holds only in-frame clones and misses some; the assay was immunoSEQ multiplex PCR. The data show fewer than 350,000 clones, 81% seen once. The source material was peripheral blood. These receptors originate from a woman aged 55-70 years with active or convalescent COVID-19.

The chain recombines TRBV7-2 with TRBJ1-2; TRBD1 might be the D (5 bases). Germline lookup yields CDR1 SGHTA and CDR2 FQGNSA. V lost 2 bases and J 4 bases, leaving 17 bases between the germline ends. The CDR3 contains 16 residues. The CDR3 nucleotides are TGTGCCAGCAGCTTATTCAGCGGGGCAGGGACCTATGGCTACACCTTC. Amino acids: CASSLFSGAGTYGYTF. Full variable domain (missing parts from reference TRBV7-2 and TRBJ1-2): GAGVSQSPSNKVTEKGKDVELRCDPISGHTALYWYRQSLGQGLEFLIYFQGNSAPDKSGLPSDRFSAERTGGSVSTLTIQRTQQEDSAVYLCASSLFSGAGTYGYTFGSGTRLTVV.

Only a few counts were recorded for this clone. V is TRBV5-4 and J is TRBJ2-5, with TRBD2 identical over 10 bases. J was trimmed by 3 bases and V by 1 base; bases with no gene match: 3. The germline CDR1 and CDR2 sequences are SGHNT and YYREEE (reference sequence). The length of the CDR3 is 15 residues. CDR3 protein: CASSLHGLAEETQYF. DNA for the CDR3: TGTGCCAGCAGCTTGCACGGACTAGCGGAAGAGACCCAGTACTTC.

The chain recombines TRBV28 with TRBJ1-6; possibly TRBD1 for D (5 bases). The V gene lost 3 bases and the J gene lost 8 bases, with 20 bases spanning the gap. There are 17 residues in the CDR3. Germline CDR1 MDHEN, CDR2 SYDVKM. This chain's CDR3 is CASSFGRAVRRDSPLHF. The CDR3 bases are TGTGCCAGCAGTTTCGGCAGGGCGGTAAGGAGGGATTCACCCCTCCACTTT.

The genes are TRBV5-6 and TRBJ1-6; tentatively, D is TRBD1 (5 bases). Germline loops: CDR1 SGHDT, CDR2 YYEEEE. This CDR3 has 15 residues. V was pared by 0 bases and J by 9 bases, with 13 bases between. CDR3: CASSLAGGESSPLHF. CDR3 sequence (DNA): TGTGCCAGCAGCTTGGCGGGGGGAGAGAGTTCACCCCTCCACTTT.

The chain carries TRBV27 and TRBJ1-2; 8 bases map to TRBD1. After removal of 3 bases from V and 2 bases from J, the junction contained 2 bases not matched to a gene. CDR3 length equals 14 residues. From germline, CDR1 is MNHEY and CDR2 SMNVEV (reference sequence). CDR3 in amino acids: CASSFAGGNYGYTF. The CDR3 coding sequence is TGTGCCAGCAGTTTTGCAGGGGGCAACTATGGCTACACCTTC.

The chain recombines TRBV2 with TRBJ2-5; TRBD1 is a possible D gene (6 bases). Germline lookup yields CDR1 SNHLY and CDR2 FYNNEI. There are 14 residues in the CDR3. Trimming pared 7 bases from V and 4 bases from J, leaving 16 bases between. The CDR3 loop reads CASTGPSRGETQYF. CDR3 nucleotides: TGTGCCAGCACCGGACCGTCCAGGGGAGAGACCCAGTACTTC.

DNA of the CDR3: TGTGCCAGCAGGATAGCGGGGGGGACAGATACGCAGTATTTT. Its protein is CASRIAGGTDTQYF. The chain has TRBV6-5 and TRBJ2-3, with 11 bases aligning to TRBD2. Looked up from germline, CDR1 is MNHEY and CDR2 is SVGAGI. The CDR3 extends over 14 amino acids. Trimming cost V 6 bases and J 3 bases; bases outside gene matches: 2.

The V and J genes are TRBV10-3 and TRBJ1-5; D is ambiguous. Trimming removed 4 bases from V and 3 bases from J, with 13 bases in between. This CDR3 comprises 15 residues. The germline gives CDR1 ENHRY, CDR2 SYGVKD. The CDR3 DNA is TGTGCCATCAGTGGGGAGGGCGGGGTCAATCAGCCCCAGCATTTT. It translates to CAISGEGGVNQPQHF.

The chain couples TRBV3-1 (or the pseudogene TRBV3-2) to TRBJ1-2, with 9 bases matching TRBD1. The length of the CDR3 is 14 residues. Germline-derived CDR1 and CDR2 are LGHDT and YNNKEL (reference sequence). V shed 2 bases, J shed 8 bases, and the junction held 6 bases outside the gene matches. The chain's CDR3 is CASSQPGQGRGYTF. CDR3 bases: TGTGCCAGCAGCCAACCGGGACAGGGTAGGGGCTACACCTTC.

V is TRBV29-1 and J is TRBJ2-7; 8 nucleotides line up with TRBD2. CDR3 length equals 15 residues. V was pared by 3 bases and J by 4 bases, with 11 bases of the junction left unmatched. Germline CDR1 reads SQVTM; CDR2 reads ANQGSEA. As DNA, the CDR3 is TGCAGCGTTGAGGGGTATAGCGGGGAGTTGTACGAGCAGTACTTC. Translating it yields CSVEGYSGELYEQYF.

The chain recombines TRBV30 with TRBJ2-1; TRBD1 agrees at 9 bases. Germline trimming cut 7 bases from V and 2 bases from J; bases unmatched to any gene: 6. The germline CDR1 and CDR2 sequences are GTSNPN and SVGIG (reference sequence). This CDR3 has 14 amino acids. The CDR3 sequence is CASTGGRTYNEQFF. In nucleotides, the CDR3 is TGTGCCTCGACAGGGGGAAGAACCTACAATGAGCAGTTCTTC.

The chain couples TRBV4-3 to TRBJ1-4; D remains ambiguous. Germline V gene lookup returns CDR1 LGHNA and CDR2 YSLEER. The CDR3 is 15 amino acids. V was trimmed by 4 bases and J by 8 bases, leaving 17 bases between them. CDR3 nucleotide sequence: TGCGCCAGCAGCCGGTCGGGATTCTCGGGAGAAAAACTGTTTTTT. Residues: CASSRSGFSGEKLFF.

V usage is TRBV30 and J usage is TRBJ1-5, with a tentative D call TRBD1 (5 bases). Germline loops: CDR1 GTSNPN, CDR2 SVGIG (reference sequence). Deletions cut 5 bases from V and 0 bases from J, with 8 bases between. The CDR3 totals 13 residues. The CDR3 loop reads CAWSDISNQPQHF. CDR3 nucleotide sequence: TGTGCCTGGTCGGACATTAGCAATCAGCCCCAGCATTTT.

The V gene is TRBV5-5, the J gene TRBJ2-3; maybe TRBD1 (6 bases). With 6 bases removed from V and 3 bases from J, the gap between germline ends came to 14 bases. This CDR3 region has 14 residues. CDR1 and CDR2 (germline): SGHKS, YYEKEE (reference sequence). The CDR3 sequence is CASTEQGWTDTQYF. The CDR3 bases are TGTGCCAGCACCGAACAGGGATGGACAGATACGCAGTATTTT.

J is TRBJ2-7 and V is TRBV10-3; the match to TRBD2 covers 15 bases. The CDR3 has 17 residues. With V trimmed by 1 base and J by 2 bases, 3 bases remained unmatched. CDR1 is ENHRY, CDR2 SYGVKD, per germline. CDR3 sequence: CAISEFGLAGGTYEQYF. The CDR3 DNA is TGTGCCATCAGTGAGTTCGGACTAGCGGGGGGGACCTACGAGCAGTACTTC.

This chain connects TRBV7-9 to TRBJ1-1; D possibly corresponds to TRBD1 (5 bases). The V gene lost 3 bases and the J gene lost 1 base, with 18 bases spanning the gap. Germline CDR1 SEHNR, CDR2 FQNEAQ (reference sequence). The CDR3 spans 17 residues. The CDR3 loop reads CASSLRTAGGTNTEAFF. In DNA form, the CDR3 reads TGTGCCAGCAGCTTGCGAACGGCGGGGGGGACGAACACTGAAGCTTTCTTT.

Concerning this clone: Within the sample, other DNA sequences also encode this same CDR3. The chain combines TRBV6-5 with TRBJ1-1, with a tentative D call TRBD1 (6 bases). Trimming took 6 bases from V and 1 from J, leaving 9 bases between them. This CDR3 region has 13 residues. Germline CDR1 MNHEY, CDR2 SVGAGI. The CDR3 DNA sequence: TGTGCCAGCAGACTACAGGGGAACACTGAAGCTTTCTTT. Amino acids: CASRLQGNTEAFF.

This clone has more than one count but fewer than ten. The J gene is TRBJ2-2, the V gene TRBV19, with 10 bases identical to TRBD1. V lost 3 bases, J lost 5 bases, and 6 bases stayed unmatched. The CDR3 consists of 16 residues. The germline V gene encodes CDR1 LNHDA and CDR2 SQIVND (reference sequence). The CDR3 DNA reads TGTGCCAGTAGTATGCCGGGACAGGGGTCAACCGGGGAGCTGTTTTTT. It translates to CASSMPGQGSTGELFF.

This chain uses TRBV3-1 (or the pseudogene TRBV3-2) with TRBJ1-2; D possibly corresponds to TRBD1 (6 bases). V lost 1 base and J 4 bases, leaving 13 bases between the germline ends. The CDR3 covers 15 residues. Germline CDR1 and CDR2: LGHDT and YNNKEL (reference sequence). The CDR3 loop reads CASSQANRVAYGYTF. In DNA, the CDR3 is TGTGCCAGCAGCCAAGCGAACAGGGTAGCCTATGGCTACACCTTC.

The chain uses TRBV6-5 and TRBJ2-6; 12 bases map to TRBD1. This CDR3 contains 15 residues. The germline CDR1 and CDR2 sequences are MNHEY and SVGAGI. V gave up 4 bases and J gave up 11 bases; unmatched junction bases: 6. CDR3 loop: CASSLGTGGGHVLTF. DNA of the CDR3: TGTGCCAGCAGTTTGGGGACAGGGGGCGGCCACGTCCTGACTTTC.

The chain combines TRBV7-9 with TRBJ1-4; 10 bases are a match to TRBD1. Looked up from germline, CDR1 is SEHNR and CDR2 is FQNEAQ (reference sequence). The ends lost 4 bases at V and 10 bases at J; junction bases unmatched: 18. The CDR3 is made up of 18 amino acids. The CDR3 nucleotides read TGTGCCAGCAGCTCGAGATCCACCGACAGGGGGCTTGCCGGAAAACTGTTTTTT. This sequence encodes CASSSRSTDRGLAGKLFF.

The CDR3 reads CASSFSQGSYNEQFF. The CDR3 nucleotides are TGTGCCAGCAGCTTTAGCCAGGGATCCTACAATGAGCAGTTCTTC. The rearrangement joins TRBV7-6 to TRBJ2-1; TRBD1 might be the D (5 bases). With 3 bases removed from V and 1 base from J, the gap between germline ends came to 10 bases. This CDR3 has 15 residues. Germline CDR1 is SGHVS and CDR2 is FNYEAQ.

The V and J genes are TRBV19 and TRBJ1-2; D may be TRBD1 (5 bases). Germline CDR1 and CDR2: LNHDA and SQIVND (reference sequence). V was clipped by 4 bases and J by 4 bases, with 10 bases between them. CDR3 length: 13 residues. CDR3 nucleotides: TGTGCCAGTAGTAATCAGGGTCCCTATGGCTACACCTTC. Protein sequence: CASSNQGPYGYTF.

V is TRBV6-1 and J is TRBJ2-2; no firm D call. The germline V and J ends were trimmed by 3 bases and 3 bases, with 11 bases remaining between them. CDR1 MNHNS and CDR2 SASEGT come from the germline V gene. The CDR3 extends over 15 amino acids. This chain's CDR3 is CASSEFTLDTGELFF. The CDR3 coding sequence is TGTGCCAGCAGTGAGTTTACCTTAGACACCGGGGAGCTGTTTTTT.

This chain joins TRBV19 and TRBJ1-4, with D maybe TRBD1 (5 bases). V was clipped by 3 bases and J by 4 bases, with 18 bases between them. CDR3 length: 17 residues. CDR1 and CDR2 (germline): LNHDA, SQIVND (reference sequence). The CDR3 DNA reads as TGTGCCAGTAGTATTGGGTCAGGGCAGACTGGTAATGAAAAACTGTTTTTT. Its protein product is CASSIGSGQTGNEKLFF.

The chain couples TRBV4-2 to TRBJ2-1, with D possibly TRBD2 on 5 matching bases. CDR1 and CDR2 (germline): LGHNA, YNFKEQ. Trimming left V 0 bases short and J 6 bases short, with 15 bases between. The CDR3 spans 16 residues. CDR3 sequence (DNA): TGTGCCAGCAGCCAAGATGGAGGTTTGCGAATCAATGAGCAGTTCTTC. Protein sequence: CASSQDGGLRINEQFF.

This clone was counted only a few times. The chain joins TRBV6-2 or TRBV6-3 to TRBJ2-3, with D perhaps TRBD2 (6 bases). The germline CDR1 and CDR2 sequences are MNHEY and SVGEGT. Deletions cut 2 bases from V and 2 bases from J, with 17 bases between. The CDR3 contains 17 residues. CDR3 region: CASSYVSAGPFTDTQYF. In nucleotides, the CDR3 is TGTGCCAGCAGTTACGTCTCGGCGGGGCCCTTCACAGATACGCAGTATTTT.